The 18 T cell receptor beta chains below come from one sample, sequenced in a study of cytomegalovirus exposure and HLA in healthy donors. PCR involved 60 Vbeta and 13 Jbeta primers. Some clones are missing from TCRdb's copy, which holds only in-frame ones; the method was immunoSEQ multiplex PCR. The sample contains 100,000 to 150,000 clones, roughly 70% of which appear only once. Input material: PBMCs. The receptors were sampled from a woman aged 40 to 50 in good health and CMV-seropositive.

The J gene is TRBJ2-7, the V gene TRBV27, with D perhaps matching TRBD2 (6 bases). The CDR3 extends over 14 amino acids. Trimming took 6 bases from V and 3 from J, leaving 15 bases between them. Looked up from germline, CDR1 is MNHEY and CDR2 is SMNVEV (reference sequence). The CDR3 DNA sequence: TGTGCCAGCAGCCGGGACTCCCCATTCTACGAGCAGTACTTC. Translation gives CASSRDSPFYEQYF.

The chain has TRBV27 and TRBJ2-2; tentative D call: TRBD2 (5 bases). V lost 3 bases and J lost 7, with 18 bases in between. This CDR3 contains 16 residues. Germline-derived CDR1 and CDR2 are MNHEY and SMNVEV (reference sequence). CDR3 nucleotide sequence: TGTGCCAGCAGTTTCGGGCGGAGGCTATCCTTCGGGGAGCTGTTTTTT. This encodes CASSFGRRLSFGELFF.

The rearrangement uses TRBV5-4 and TRBJ1-2; 8 positions match TRBD1. This CDR3 is 16 amino acids long. Germline V gene data show CDR1 as SGHNT and CDR2 as YYREEE (reference sequence). V lost 4 bases and J lost 0; bases outside the gene matches: 8. The CDR3, as DNA: TGTGCCAGCAGCACCGAAAAACAGGGGGCTAACTATGGCTACACCTTC. Its protein is CASSTEKQGANYGYTF.

This chain joins TRBV5-1 and TRBJ2-7, with 10 bases lining up with TRBD2. CDR1 and CDR2 from the germline V gene are SGHRS and YFSETQ. J was trimmed by 0 bases and V by 1 base; bases with no gene match: 7. This CDR3 is 17 amino acids long. CDR3 loop: CASSLRGAGGTSYEQYF. The CDR3 region has the DNA TGCGCCAGCAGCTTGCGTGGAGCGGGGGGGACCTCCTACGAGCAGTACTTC.

This chain uses TRBV28 with TRBJ2-7; 10 nucleotides line up with TRBD2. Trimming removed 6 bases from V and 5 bases from J; junction bases left unmatched: 4. Germline CDR1 is MDHEN and CDR2 is SYDVKM. This CDR3 contains 13 residues. CDR3 residues: CASRLAGTHEQYF. The CDR3 DNA follows: TGTGCCAGCAGACTAGCGGGGACACACGAGCAGTACTTC.

V usage is TRBV27 and J usage is TRBJ2-7, with TRBD1 matching 9 bases. CDR3 size: 16 residues. Germline CDR1 reads MNHEY; CDR2 reads SMNVEV (reference sequence). The ends lost 0 bases at V and 0 bases at J; junction bases unmatched: 3. In nucleotides, the CDR3 is TGTGCCAGCAGTTTATCGGGACAGGGTATCTCCTACGAGCAGTACTTC. Translated, it gives CASSLSGQGISYEQYF.

J is TRBJ1-2 and V is TRBV7-9; D call uncertain. The germline V and J ends were trimmed by 2 bases and 5 bases, with 6 bases remaining between them. The CDR3 has 12 residues. The germline V gene has CDR1 SEHNR and CDR2 FQNEAQ (reference sequence). CDR3 sequence (DNA): TGTGCCAGCAGCTTAAAAGCGTATGGCTACACCTTC. It translates to CASSLKAYGYTF.

The rearrangement uses TRBV9 and TRBJ2-5; TRBD1 matches 7 bases. The CDR3 spans 17 residues. Unmatched junction bases numbered 10, after V lost 0 bases and J lost 2 bases. In germline, CDR1 is SGDLS, CDR2 YYNGEE. CDR3 nucleotide sequence: TGTGCCAGCAGCGTAGCCTTTCGGACAGGAAGTCAAGAGACCCAGTACTTC. This codes for CASSVAFRTGSQETQYF.

The rearrangement joins TRBV6-5 to TRBJ2-1, with a possible D match to TRBD2 (6 bases). Germline values: CDR1 MNHEY, CDR2 SVGAGI. With 6 bases removed from V and 2 bases from J, the gap between germline ends came to 8 bases. CDR3 size: 13 residues. This CDR3 reads CASRRGPYNEQFF. CDR3 in DNA: TGTGCCAGCAGGCGGGGCCCCTACAATGAGCAGTTCTTC.

V usage is TRBV14 and J usage is TRBJ1-1, with 7 bases aligning to TRBD1. This CDR3 has 14 amino acids. Germline V gene lookup returns CDR1 SGHDN and CDR2 FVKESK. Trimming took 3 bases from V and 4 from J; bases not matched to a gene: 5. The chain's CDR3 is CASSHRGWTTEAFF. CDR3 nucleotides: TGTGCCAGCAGCCACAGGGGGTGGACCACTGAAGCTTTCTTT. Combining the CDR3 with reference TRBV14 and TRBJ1-1 gives the whole variable domain EAGVTQFPSHSVIEKGQTVTLRCDPISGHDNLYWYRRVMGKEIKFLLHFVKESKQDESGMPNNRFLAERTGGTYSTLKVQPAELEDSGVYFCASSHRGWTTEAFFGQGTRLTVV.

This chain uses TRBV27 with TRBJ2-7, with D possibly TRBD2 on 5 matching bases. The germline V and J ends were trimmed by 7 bases and 3 bases, with 19 bases remaining between them. From germline, CDR1 is MNHEY and CDR2 SMNVEV (reference sequence). This CDR3 has 15 amino acids. CDR3 coding DNA: TGTGCCAGCAAACAACGTCCGGGAAAGGGCTACGAGCAGTACTTC. This sequence encodes CASKQRPGKGYEQYF.

The rearrangement joins TRBV15 to TRBJ1-2; TRBD1 aligns across 7 bases. Losses at the gene ends were 0 bases for V and 2 bases for J; bases not matched to a gene: 9. Germline CDR1 LNHNV, CDR2 YYDKDF (reference sequence). The CDR3 extends over 17 amino acids. This chain's CDR3 is CATSRDRGLGQNYGYTF. The CDR3 DNA follows: TGTGCCACCAGCAGAGATAGAGGCCTGGGACAGAACTATGGCTACACCTTC.

The chain is built from TRBV6-6 and TRBJ2-5; D is possibly TRBD1 (5 bases). Trimming left V 2 bases short and J 1 base short, with 8 bases between. The CDR3 is 14 amino acids. The germline V gene has CDR1 MNHNY and CDR2 SVGAGI (reference sequence). CDR3 loop: CASSYGHLQETQYF. The CDR3 DNA is TGTGCCAGCAGTTACGGACACCTCCAAGAGACCCAGTACTTC.

The gene calls are TRBV4-1 and TRBJ1-1, with D perhaps TRBD1 (6 bases). V lost 2 bases to trimming and J lost 4 bases, with 17 bases between them. The CDR3 is made up of 16 amino acids. The germline V gene encodes CDR1 MGHRA and CDR2 YSYEKL. DNA of the CDR3: TGCGCCAGCAGCCAAAAAGAGGGGGGGGCCGGCACTGAAGCTTTCTTT. Its translation: CASSQKEGGAGTEAFF.

The chain combines TRBV5-1 with TRBJ2-7, with 7 bases aligning to TRBD1. The CDR3 runs to 14 residues. With 6 bases clipped from V and 6 bases from J, the junction kept 12 bases outside the gene matches. The germline CDR1 and CDR2 sequences are SGHRS and YFSETQ. CDR3 DNA sequence: TGCGCCAGCACCAAAACAGGGGACCTGGGCGAGCAGTACTTC. Protein product: CASTKTGDLGEQYF.

The V call is TRBV5-4, the J call TRBJ2-3; 11 positions agree with TRBD2. Germline V gives CDR1 SGHNT, CDR2 YYREEE (reference sequence). After removal of 4 bases from V and 5 bases from J, the junction contained 6 bases not matched to a gene. CDR3 size: 15 residues. The CDR3 bases are TGTGCCAGCAGCCCGACTAGCGGGAAGGTAGATACGCAGTATTTT. It yields the protein CASSPTSGKVDTQYF.

This chain links TRBV9 with TRBJ2-3; TRBD2 is a possible D gene (6 bases). V lost 0 bases, J lost 2 bases, and 10 bases lay in between. The germline gives CDR1 SGDLS, CDR2 YYNGEE. The CDR3 contains 15 residues. CDR3 sequence reads: CASSVAAGTTDTQYF. In nucleotides, the CDR3 is TGTGCCAGCAGCGTAGCCGCGGGGACCACAGATACGCAGTATTTT.

The rearrangement joins TRBV27 to TRBJ1-1, with a tentative D call TRBD1 (6 bases). The germline gives CDR1 MNHEY, CDR2 SMNVEV (reference sequence). This CDR3 contains 15 residues. Trimming took off 3 bases at V and 5 bases at J, with 16 bases between the two ends. The CDR3 DNA is TGTGCCAGCAGTTTTTCGGTCAGGGGATGGACTGAAGCTTTCTTT. Residues: CASSFSVRGWTEAFF.